Described below is a single TCR beta chain sequence and its context. The antigen remains undetermined. Treatment meaning: about 20 received Ad26.COV2.S at low or high dose, single or two shots; about 5 received placebo; per-sample allocation not given. Sample collection was performed on day 63 after the first vaccine or placebo injection. Ad26 vector vaccine expressed Wuhan-strain SARS-CoV-2 spike. The data originate from a study of Ad26.COV2.S vaccination and SARS-CoV-2 variants. Study-level results: Quantification of TCR breadth and depth may have yielded underestimates of total T cell responses. Placebo and vaccine recipients had non-spike TCR breadth that was similar.

J lost 0 bases, V lost 3 bases, and 4 bases had no gene match. The CDR3 is 16 amino acids. Germline V lookup: CDR1 LNHDA, CDR2 SQIVND (reference sequence). Sequenced by immunoSEQ multiplex PCR; TCRdb stores in-frame clones only, minus some. The sample consists of about 350,000 clones, about 87% of them appearing once. Sequencing was performed on peripheral blood, taken in a trial of Ad26.COV2.S vaccine versus placebo. The chain has TRBV19 and TRBJ2-2; 7 bases agree with TRBD1. The receptor was derived from a person aged 18 to 59 who received the Ad26.COV2.S COVID-19 vaccine or a placebo. This chain's CDR3 is CASSIFGTANTGELFF. The CDR3, as DNA: TGTGCCAGTAGTATTTTTGGGACAGCGAACACCGGGGAGCTGTTTTTT.